This T cell receptor (beta chain) was recorded in a study of blood T cell repertoires in COVID-19. Study details: From T cells, B-cell-depleted T cells, or PBMCs came the material, which was cDNA or gDNA.

The CDR3 has 15 amino acids. Germline trimming cut 7 bases from V and 3 bases from J; bases unmatched to any gene: 8. CDR1 is MNHEY and CDR2 is SVGAGI in the germline V gene. Methods used by the authors: Researchers report that nucleated cell counts were estimated from reference gene primer amplification. The data were produced by immunoSEQ multiplex PCR, yet TCRdb's version contains in-frame clones alone and is incomplete. Clone size and the V and J calls come from that table; the DNA yielded D and trimming. The sample carries roughly 31,000 clones, 85% to 90% recorded once. The chain joins TRBV6-5 to TRBJ2-7; 11 bases align to TRBD1. Sequencing used peripheral blood. The clonotype originates from a man aged 60 to 69 with acute or convalescent COVID-19. For the CDR3, the DNA is TGTGCCAGCACTCTACTCGGGACAGGGGGCTACGAGCAGTACTTC. Its protein is CASTLLGTGGYEQYF.